This T cell receptor beta chain was recorded in a study of cytomegalovirus exposure and HLA in healthy donors (dated by TCRdb to the late 2010s). Concerning the study at large: An earlier analysis of about 560 of the donors reported approximately 300 Gb of sequence data and 95 million to 140 million unique TCR beta sequences obtained from around 190 million T cells. Donor age, sex, ethnicity and CMV serostatus were compiled together with the repertoire data. In an earlier analysis of about 590 of the donors, high-throughput TCR beta sequencing was used to judge whether each TCR beta V gene segment behaved as functional or pseudogenic. Of the 300 to 500 genotyped donors, 75% to 85% were placed in the genetic ancestry cluster associated with self-reported Caucasian donors. An early release that covered 500 to 800 HLA-typed donors contained approximately 300 gigabases of sequencing data and tens of millions of unique TCR sequences. The study used immunosequencing to profile the T cell repertoires of 666 subjects and linked those repertoires to cytomegalovirus serostatus. HLA typing covered class I and class II loci at four-digit resolution. A later genetic analysis used genome-wide SNP genotypes for about 65% of the 666 donors, treating that subset as a discovery cohort. On average, around 200,000 unique TCR beta nucleotide sequences were sequenced per donor among roughly 430 genotyped donors of the cohort, with roughly 18% of those sequences being non-productive. The aim of the study was to test whether cataloging public T cell receptors could identify signatures of past pathogen exposure. Rather than using new phenotypic data, the later analysis identified candidate immune exposures from TCR beta sequences and from how often those sequences occurred across donors. Besides the first cohort of under 700 subjects, a separate validation cohort made up of over 95 different subjects was used. To study patterns of TCR occurrence, a later analysis re-analyzed previously published TCR beta repertoires from around 670 donors and added high-resolution HLA genotyping. The number of donors typed differed by locus, with roughly 620-640 for A, B, C, DRB1 and DQB1, around 500 for DQA1, 600 to 610 for DPA1, and some 470 for DPB1. All discovery cohort repertoires had been generated using a single sequencing platform. The study combined high-throughput TCR immunosequencing, statistical association of individual TCRs with disease status, and machine learning to predict cytomegalovirus infection status. Four or five DR-DQ haplotypes were handled as single units for association and clustering because linkage in the cohort was strong. Broad study findings and their caveats: A further reported finding was that TCR beta sequences accurately predicted the HLA-A and HLA-B alleles for most subjects in the first cohort. The authors suggested that the approach could potentially be generalized to other disease states and immunological phenotypes. Three of the identified cytomegalovirus-associated TCR beta chains were confirmed in vitro to be specific for cytomegalovirus antigens. Immune exposure information for the cohort was limited to CMV serostatus. Because HLA typing was missing for some donors at each locus, association tests included only the typed subset. In an earlier analysis of some 550 of the donors, most TCR beta V segments were observed in productive rearrangements about 87% or about 30% of the time, broadly matching IMGT annotations. Presence/absence analyses assumed roughly uniform sequencing depth across donors, an assumption that may not hold. In a later analysis, most CMV-associated TCR beta chains were found to appear HLA-restricted, with HLA associations seemingly driven largely by CMV exposure. A later analysis found that HLA-associated TCR beta chains were more clonally expanded and had lower generation probabilities than equally common non-associated chains. Because counts were too low, more than 15 rarely observed V segments, including chromosome 9 orphons, were excluded from the earlier analysis of around 590 of the donors. While some public TCRs were present in many individuals, most TCR sequences turned up only very rarely across donors. Correlated functional status among segregating V segments might be attributable to linkage disequilibrium, but an unknown experimental factor could not be ruled out. The study listed approximately 150 TCR beta chains as associated with cytomegalovirus. Cytomegalovirus status was reported to be diagnosed by the classifier with high specificity and sensitivity in both the original and validation cohorts. Only TCR beta chains were sequenced in this cohort, and the absence of alpha or paired-chain data limited detectable features. The sequencing pipeline was judged likely to have produced a cluster of highly shared sequence variants as a technical artifact. In a later analysis, the rate of TCR association differed among HLA loci, with DRB1 alleles having the most associated TCRs and HLA-C alleles having the fewest. A later genetic analysis reported fewer N-insertions in productive TCRs among donors in an Asian-associated ancestry cluster than the approximately 700-donor mean. Strong co-occurrence of HLA alleles, especially DR and DQ, made assigning TCR associations to individual alleles difficult. According to a later analysis, parvovirus B19, influenza, CMV and Epstein-Barr virus appeared linked to several top co-occurrence clusters. In a later genetic analysis, a missense DCLRE1C variant was associated with V-gene and J-gene trimming of TCR beta chains, and the association was replicated in an independent cohort. Because the 87-base-pair reads could not distinguish some IMGT-functional V segments, including TRBV6-2 and TRBV6-3, those segments were excluded. A later analysis associated 16,951 TCR beta sequences with specific HLA alleles at a false discovery rate of 0.05.

The cohort consisted of hundreds of healthy bone marrow donors. All cohort members were sampled while nominally healthy, although unrecorded immune exposures were likely present. The donor tested CMV seropositive, placing the donor among the 250 to 350 seropositive members of the cohort. A peripheral blood sample was collected from each donor, and TCR beta sequencing was performed on peripheral blood mononuclear cells. Genomic DNA extraction from the blood cell samples was performed with the Qiagen DNeasy Blood Extraction Kit. To prepare the library, the immunoSEQ multiplex PCR assay was applied. For the multiplex PCR, a mixture combining 60 forward primers for TCR Vbeta segments and 13 reverse primers for TCR Jbeta segments was used. The CDR3 region of rearranged TCR beta genes was amplified from genomic DNA with a multiplex PCR assay. Amplified TCR beta libraries were sequenced as 87-base-pair reads on the Illumina HiSeq System. Turning to the authors' computational methods: A later analysis tallied approximately 87 million unique TCR beta chains across the 666 repertoires, and some 10 million of those chains were shared by two or more donors. Raw reads were error-corrected and collapsed into unique sequences by a nearest-neighbor algorithm in which closely related sequences were merged to remove PCR and sequencing errors. To assign V, D and J gene segments, CDR3 sequences were aligned to IMGT reference sequences. For a sequence to be retained, a match of at least six nucleotides was required to both a V gene segment and a J gene segment. A rearrangement was called productive if the CDR3 had no stop codons and remained in frame with V and J, and every other rearrangement was called non-productive. Following IMGT convention, CDR3 was defined as the stretch from the second conserved V-encoded cysteine to the conserved J-encoded phenylalanine. The earlier analysis of 500 to 750 of the donors excluded any sequence lacking an unambiguous match to a single V gene segment. An earlier analysis of just under 600 of the donors called V segments functional above 56.7% productive rearrangements and segregating when the between-donor standard deviation exceeded 5%. To diagnose cytomegalovirus status from the catalog of TCR beta chain sequences, a statistical classification framework was built. In a later analysis, TCR nucleotide sequences were compared against IMGT/GENE-DB human TR gene sequences so that V and J genes could be assigned. Using the TCRdist pipeline, a later analysis assigned CDR3 sequences along with most-parsimonious VDJ recombination scenarios. A later analysis defined each TCR beta chain by its CDR3 amino acid sequence plus V-gene family, and excluded reads lacking a unique V-gene family. A later analysis removed 550 to 700 highly shared, low-generation-probability nucleotide sequences to deal with suspected cross-contamination and a sequencing artifact. A later analysis calculated a clonal expansion index for each public chain from normalized within-repertoire ranks of inferred template counts. A later analysis computed generation probabilities with a VDJ recombination model fitted to out-of-frame rearrangements, and checked the results against IGoR. A later analysis scored TCR-TCR, TCR-HLA and TCR-CMV co-occurrence with hypergeometric tests, applying a repertoire-size bias correction to TCR pairs. To estimate false discovery rates, a later analysis permuted the HLA or CMV assignments 20 times. In a later analysis, co-occurring TCRs were grouped using DBSCAN, with TCRdist sequence similarity added in when clustering inside HLA-allele-positive subsets. Repertoires with fewer than 30,000 or more than 120,000 public chains, plus five repertoires with anomalous nucleotide sharing, were excluded from co-occurrence clustering. Drawn from immuneACCESS, this table holds only the in-frame rearrangements with V and J called that TCRdb kept. Clones are partly lost; checked studies trace under half to an unresolved V gene and leave the rest unexplained. V, J and clone size reflect that table, while D and trimming were determined from the DNA. The sample table lists about 140,000 clones, about 80% of them with a count of one. The top ten clones comprise approximately 1.5% of the sample.

This clone appeared once. Its binding antigen is unknown. Within one base of it there is no much larger clone, and no base qualities were kept. CDR1 and CDR2 are drawn from the germline V gene (reference sequence): MNHEY, SMNVEV. The CDR3, from cysteine to phenylalanine, totals 14 residues. The entry retains the CDR3 DNA only, 42 bases that are in frame from base 1. V and J lose 1 base and 4 bases, and a span of 10 bases separates them. Sequences were obtained from PBMCs. The clonotype was recovered from a young man in good health and CMV-seropositive. The sequence joins TRBV27 to TRBJ2-5; 7 matching bases give a weak D call of TRBD1. The CDR3 in this case is CASSLYRGGETQYF. The DNA is as follows: TGTGCCAGCAGTTTATACAGGGGAGGAGAGACCCAGTACTTC.